This T cell receptor beta chain was captured by sequencing in a study of T cell responses to AZD1222 COVID-19 vaccine. Libraries were prepared by immunoSEQ multiplex PCR; TCRdb keeps only in-frame clonotypes and omits some of them. The profile shows around 150,000 clones, more than 85% of them singletons. Study-wide findings and caveats: Most donors were white British, females outnumbered males, and clonal diversity was possibly underestimated.

About this clone itself: The antigen is undetermined.

The sequence was obtained from an adult in good health. The material was peripheral blood, obtained on day 0 of AZD1222 vaccination.

DNA of the CDR3: TGCGCCAGCAGTAACCCGGACAGGGGGCCGCCTCCCCGTGGCTACACCTTC. Amino acids: CASSNPDRGPPPRGYTF. The chain links TRBV10-1 to TRBJ1-2; 11 positions agree with TRBD1. The germline CDR1 and CDR2 sequences are WNHNN and SYGVQD (reference sequence). V lost 5 bases, J lost 7 bases, and 15 bases stayed unmatched. The CDR3 length is 17 residues.